Listed below are T cell receptor beta chains from one sample, sequenced in a study of blood T cell repertoires in COVID-19. Using immunoSEQ multiplex PCR, the repertoire was profiled, and TCRdb retains in-frame clones only, with some absent. The table includes a few hundred thousand clones, roughly 90% detected once. Sequences were obtained from peripheral blood. Source of these receptors: a man aged 35 to 55 with acute or convalescent COVID-19. Each CDR3 is given with its conserved first and last residue. The D gene is left open where the match is weak. Clone size, where shown, is once, few, many, or a class for clones that have expanded.

>TRBV5-5|TRBJ1-6|.|.
CASSSGDNSPLHF
TGTGCCAGCAGCTCAGGGGATAATTCACCCCTCCACTTT
>TRBV3-1/TRBV3-2|TRBJ1-1|.|.
CASSQQGQNTEAFF
TGTGCCAGCAGCCAACAGGGACAGAACACTGAAGCTTTCTTT
>TRBV5-1|TRBJ1-2|.|.
CASSFGQNYGYTF
TGCGCCAGCAGCTTTGGGCAAAACTATGGCTACACCTTC
>TRBV7-6|TRBJ1-2|.|.
CASSSYGYGYTF
TGTGCCAGCAGCTCGTACGGCTATGGCTACACCTTC
>TRBV10-3|TRBJ1-2|.|.
CAISEFGAGSNYGYTF
TGTGCCATCAGTGAATTTGGGGCAGGGTCGAACTATGGCTACACCTTC
>TRBV19|TRBJ2-7|TRBD2|.
CASSIGAGGTYEQYF
TGTGCCAGTAGTATAGGGGCGGGAGGGACCTACGAGCAGTACTTC
>TRBV19|TRBJ1-1|TRBD1|.
CASSEQGGTEAFF
TGTGCCAGTAGCGAACAGGGGGGCACTGAAGCTTTCTTT
>TRBV6-5|TRBJ1-6|TRBD1|.
CASSLDGQVPSPLHF
TGTGCCAGCAGTCTCGATGGACAGGTTCCATCACCCCTCCACTTT
>TRBV5-6|TRBJ1-5|.|.
CASSLLQAPSNQPQHF
TGTGCCAGCAGCTTGTTGCAGGCCCCCAGCAATCAGCCCCAGCATTTT
>TRBV29-1|TRBJ2-5|.|.
CSVEDELGETQYF
TGCAGCGTTGAAGACGAGCTCGGAGAGACCCAGTACTTC
>TRBV3-1/TRBV3-2|TRBJ2-7|.|.
CASSQDLHEQYF
TGTGCCAGCAGCCAAGATCTTCACGAGCAGTACTTC
>TRBV7-2|TRBJ1-1|.|.
CASSWRTEQAFF
TGTGCCAGCAGCTGGAGGACAGAACAAGCTTTCTTT
>TRBV11-2|TRBJ2-5|.|.
CASSSRSGSETQYF
TGTGCCAGCAGCTCAAGATCAGGGTCCGAGACCCAGTACTTC
>TRBV5-1|TRBJ1-1|.|.
CASSLGHGGTEAFF
TGCGCCAGCAGCCTGGGCCACGGAGGCACTGAAGCTTTCTTT
>TRBV2|TRBJ2-1|TRBD2|.
CASSGLAGPHNEQFF
TGTGCCAGCAGTGGACTAGCGGGCCCCCACAATGAGCAGTTCTTC
>TRBV7-8|TRBJ2-3|.|.
CASRLNRDTQYF
TGTGCCAGCAGACTAAACAGGGATACGCAGTATTTT
>TRBV7-9|TRBJ2-1|TRBD2|.
CASSSLSGSEYNEQFF
TGTGCCAGCAGCTCCCTCAGCGGGAGCGAGTACAATGAGCAGTTCTTC
>TRBV4-1|TRBJ2-5|.|.
CASSQSIKQRRDQETQYF
TGCGCCAGCAGCCAATCCATAAAGCAAAGACGGGACCAAGAGACCCAGTACTTC
>TRBV4-1|TRBJ1-2|TRBD1|.
CASSQPRTGVGYGYTF
TGCGCCAGCAGCCAACCAAGAACAGGGGTCGGCTATGGCTACACCTTC
>TRBV9|TRBJ2-3|TRBD2|.
CASSVSGAGADTQYF
TGTGCCAGCAGCGTTAGTGGCGCGGGAGCAGATACGCAGTATTTT
>TRBV5-1|TRBJ2-5|.|.
CASSLGGEETQYF
TGCGCCAGCAGCTTAGGGGGAGAAGAGACCCAGTACTTC
>TRBV5-1|TRBJ2-1|TRBD1|.
CASSLTRGQGNYNEQFF
TGCGCCAGCAGCTTGACCAGGGGACAGGGCAACTACAATGAGCAGTTCTTC
>TRBV7-2|TRBJ1-2|TRBD1|.
CASSLPGQWGGYTF
TGTGCCAGCAGCTTACCGGGACAGTGGGGTGGCTACACCTTC
>TRBV30|TRBJ1-2|TRBD1|.
CAWTSGGAVRGYTF
TGTGCCTGGACCTCAGGGGGCGCGGTTCGAGGCTACACCTTC
>TRBV28|TRBJ1-1|.|.
CASISGRSNTEAFF
TGTGCCAGCATCTCGGGGAGATCGAACACTGAAGCTTTCTTT
>TRBV9|TRBJ2-1|.|.
CASSPLRAGNEQFF
TGTGCCAGCAGCCCCCTAAGGGCGGGCAATGAGCAGTTCTTC
>TRBV27|TRBJ1-5|.|.
CASSFSAGVNQPQHF
TGTGCCAGCAGTTTTTCGGCAGGGGTAAATCAGCCCCAGCATTTT
>TRBV12-3/TRBV12-4|TRBJ1-2|.|.
CATAGGDYGYTF
TGTGCCACCGCGGGAGGGGACTATGGCTACACCTTC
>TRBV20-1|TRBJ1-1|.|.
CSAPRGGEAFF
TGCAGTGCACCCCGGGGGGGTGAAGCTTTCTTT
>TRBV9|TRBJ1-6|TRBD1|few
CASSVQGAYNSPLHF
TGTGCCAGCAGCGTACAGGGGGCGTATAATTCACCCCTCCACTTT
>TRBV7-3|TRBJ2-3|TRBD2|.
CASSLYVLAGAHTDTQYF
TGTGCCAGCAGCTTATACGTACTAGCGGGGGCTCACACAGATACGCAGTATTTT
>TRBV27|TRBJ2-5|.|.
CASSPGLLATQYF
TGTGCCAGCAGTCCCGGACTGTTGGCGACCCAGTACTTC
>TRBV5-4|TRBJ1-3|.|.
CASSTRALSGDTIYF
TGTGCCAGCAGCACCCGGGCCCTCAGCGGAGACACCATATATTTT
>TRBV2|TRBJ2-1|.|.
CASDEGFENEQFF
TGTGCCAGCGACGAGGGATTTGAGAATGAGCAGTTCTTC
>TRBV5-8|TRBJ1-4|TRBD1|.
CASSWGTGVSEKLFF
TGTGCCAGCAGCTGGGGGACAGGGGTTTCTGAAAAACTGTTTTTT
>TRBV2|TRBJ2-5|TRBD2|.
CASSSRTSGRRGQETQYF
TGTGCCAGCAGCTCGCGGACTAGCGGGAGGCGAGGACAAGAGACCCAGTACTTC
>TRBV27|TRBJ1-1|.|.
CASGLGGTEAFF
TGTGCCAGCGGACTGGGGGGCACTGAAGCTTTCTTT
>TRBV19|TRBJ1-2|TRBD1|once
CASTPWQGARPNYGYTF
TGTGCCAGTACCCCCTGGCAGGGGGCACGACCTAACTATGGCTACACCTTC
>TRBV12-3/TRBV12-4|TRBJ2-6|.|.
CASSTAGANVLTF
TGTGCCAGCAGTACAGCCGGGGCCAACGTCCTGACTTTC
>TRBV14|TRBJ1-6|.|.
CASSQDTGAAHF
TGTGCCAGCAGCCAAGATACGGGAGCCGCCCACTTT
>TRBV3-1/TRBV3-2|TRBJ2-7|.|once
CASSQAGHSYEQYF
TGTGCCAGCAGCCAAGCGGGACACTCCTACGAGCAGTACTTC
>TRBV27|TRBJ1-1|.|.
CASTQGLGTEAFF
TGTGCCAGCACACAGGGCCTGGGGACTGAAGCTTTCTTT
>TRBV6-5|TRBJ1-6|TRBD1|.
CASRGQGNSPLHF
TGTGCCAGCAGGGGACAGGGGAATTCACCCCTCCACTTT
>TRBV5-5|TRBJ2-3|TRBD2|.
CASSIGTSGSTDTQYF
TGTGCCAGCAGCATCGGGACTAGCGGTAGCACAGATACGCAGTATTTT
>TRBV30|TRBJ2-5|TRBD1|once
CAQRTGGWETQYF
TGTGCTCAGAGGACAGGGGGCTGGGAGACCCAGTACTTC
>TRBV15|TRBJ2-3|TRBD2|few
CATSRERGGTDTQYF
TGTGCCACCAGCAGAGAGCGGGGGGGCACAGATACGCAGTATTTT
>TRBV29-1|TRBJ1-2|TRBD1|.
CSVDRGLIYGYTF
TGCAGCGTTGACAGGGGGTTGATCTATGGCTACACCTTC
>TRBV29-1|TRBJ1-2|TRBD1|.
CSVADRATYGYTF
TGCAGCGTTGCTGACAGGGCAACCTATGGCTACACCTTC
>TRBV28|TRBJ2-7|.|.
CASSPYRGGTYEQYF
TGTGCCAGCAGTCCCTACAGGGGGGGGACCTACGAGCAGTACTTC
>TRBV25-1|TRBJ2-1|.|.
CASRSVNEQFF
TGTGCCAGCAGGTCTGTCAATGAGCAGTTCTTC
>TRBV20-1|TRBJ2-2|TRBD2|.
CSASRGLATGELFF
TGCAGTGCTAGTAGGGGACTAGCGACCGGGGAGCTGTTTTTT
>TRBV28|TRBJ2-3|TRBD2|.
CASSLVPAGGLTDTQYF
TGTGCCAGCAGTTTGGTTCCAGCGGGGGGGCTCACAGATACGCAGTATTTT